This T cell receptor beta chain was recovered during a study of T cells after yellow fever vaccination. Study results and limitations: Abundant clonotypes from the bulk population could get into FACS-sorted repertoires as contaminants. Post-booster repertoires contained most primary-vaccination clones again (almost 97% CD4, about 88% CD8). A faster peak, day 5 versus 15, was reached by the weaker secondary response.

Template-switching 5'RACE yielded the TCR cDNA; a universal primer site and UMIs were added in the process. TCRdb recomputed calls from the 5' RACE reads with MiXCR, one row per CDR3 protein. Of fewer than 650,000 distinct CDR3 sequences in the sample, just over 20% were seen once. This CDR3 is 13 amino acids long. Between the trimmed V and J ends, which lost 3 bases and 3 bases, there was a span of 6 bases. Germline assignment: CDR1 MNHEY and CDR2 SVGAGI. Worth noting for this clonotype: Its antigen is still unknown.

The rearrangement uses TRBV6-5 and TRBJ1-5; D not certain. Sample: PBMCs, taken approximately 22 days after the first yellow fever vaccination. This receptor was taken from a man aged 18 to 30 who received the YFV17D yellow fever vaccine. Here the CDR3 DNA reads TGTGCCAGCAGTTATGACCTCAATCAGCCCCAGCATTTT. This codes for CASSYDLNQPQHF.